This passage covers 6 T cell receptor beta chains from one sample sequenced in a study of T cell repertoires in cytomegalovirus infection. TCRdb passed the reads through MiXCR, listing each CDR3 protein once. The table shows roughly 500,000 distinct CDR3 sequences, with 15% to 20% occurring only once. The sequenced sample consisted of CD8+ T cells from PBMCs. The receptors shown here come from a human donor in good health (CMV status not recorded). Some clones in this sample may be carry-over from other donors' samples.

This clonotype was seen only a few times. V gene TRBV4-2 combines with J gene TRBJ2-7; D is ambiguous. CDR1 and CDR2 (germline): LGHNA, YNFKEQ. This CDR3 comprises 16 residues. V was pared by 4 bases and J by 1 base, with 17 bases between. The CDR3 reads CASSLAQELLSYEQYF. CDR3 sequence (DNA): TGTGCCAGCAGCCTAGCCCAGGAGCTTCTTTCCTACGAGCAGTACTTC.

This chain links TRBV25-1 with TRBJ2-7; TRBD2 aligns across 8 bases. CDR1 and CDR2 (germline): MGHDK, SYGVNS. With V trimmed by 2 bases and J by 2 bases, 8 bases remained unmatched. This CDR3 is built from 16 residues. The CDR3 DNA sequence: TGTGCCAGCAGTGAAATCCCCACTAGCGGCCCCTACGAGCAGTACTTC. Translation: CASSEIPTSGPYEQYF.

There are many counts of this clonotype. The gene calls are TRBV7-2 and TRBJ2-5; 12 bases line up with TRBD1. Germline V gene sequence: CDR1 SGHTA, CDR2 FQGNSA. CDR3 length equals 15 residues. The V and J ends lost 5 bases and 5 bases, in that order; junction bases with no gene match: 6. Written as DNA, the CDR3 is TGTGCCAGCAGCACCGGGACAGGGGGCCGGGAGACCCAGTACTTC. It yields the protein CASSTGTGGRETQYF.

The rearrangement uses TRBV5-6 and TRBJ2-7; 8 bases match TRBD1. Trimming removed 4 bases from V and 6 bases from J; junction bases left unmatched: 9. Germline loops: CDR1 SGHDT, CDR2 YYEEEE. This CDR3 region has 14 residues. The CDR3 DNA follows: TGTGCCAGCAGCCGGACAGGGTTGAGGAGCGAGCAGTACTTC. As protein: CASSRTGLRSEQYF.

This clonotype has a handful of counts. The genes are TRBV7-9 and TRBJ2-1; D not certain. V lost 5 bases, J lost 7 bases, and 12 bases lay in between. The CDR3 is made up of 13 amino acids. Germline V gives CDR1 SEHNR, CDR2 FQNEAQ (reference sequence). The CDR3 loop is CASSPAVGNEQFF. The CDR3 coding sequence is TGTGCCAGCAGCCCCGCGGTTGGGAATGAGCAGTTCTTC.

This clonotype came up a few times. The V gene is TRBV7-9, the J gene TRBJ2-2; maybe TRBD1 (6 bases). The CDR3 spans 18 residues. The germline V gene has CDR1 SEHNR and CDR2 FQNEAQ (reference sequence). Between the trimmed V and J ends, which lost 3 bases and 7 bases, there was a span of 24 bases. The CDR3 coding sequence is TGTGCCAGCAGCTTTTTCCCCGGGACACCTCTTCTAGACGGGGAGCTGTTTTTT. This encodes CASSFFPGTPLLDGELFF.